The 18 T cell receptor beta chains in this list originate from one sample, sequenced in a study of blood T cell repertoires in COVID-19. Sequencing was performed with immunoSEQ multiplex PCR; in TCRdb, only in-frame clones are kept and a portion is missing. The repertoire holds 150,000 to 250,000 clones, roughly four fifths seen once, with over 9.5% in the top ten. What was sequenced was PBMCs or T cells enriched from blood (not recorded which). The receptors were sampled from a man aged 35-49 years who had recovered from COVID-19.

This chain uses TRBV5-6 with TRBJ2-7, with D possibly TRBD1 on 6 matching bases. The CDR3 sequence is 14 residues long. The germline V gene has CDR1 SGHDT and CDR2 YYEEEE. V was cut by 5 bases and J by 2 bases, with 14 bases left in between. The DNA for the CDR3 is TGTGCCAGCAGGCCCCGGGACAACCCCTACGAGCAGTACTTC. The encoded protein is CASRPRDNPYEQYF. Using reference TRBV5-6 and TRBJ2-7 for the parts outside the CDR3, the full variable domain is DAGVTQSPTHLIKTRGQQVTLRCSPKSGHDTVSWYQQALGQGPQFIFQYYEEEERQRGNFPDRFSGHQFPNYSSELNVNALLLGDSALYLCASRPRDNPYEQYFGPGTRLTVT.

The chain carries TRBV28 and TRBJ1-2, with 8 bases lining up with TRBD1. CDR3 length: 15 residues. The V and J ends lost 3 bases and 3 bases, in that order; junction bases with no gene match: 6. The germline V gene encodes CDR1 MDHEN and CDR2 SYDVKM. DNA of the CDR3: TGTGCCAGCAGTTTCCTCCCGACAGGGGACTATGGCTACACCTTC. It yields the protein CASSFLPTGDYGYTF.

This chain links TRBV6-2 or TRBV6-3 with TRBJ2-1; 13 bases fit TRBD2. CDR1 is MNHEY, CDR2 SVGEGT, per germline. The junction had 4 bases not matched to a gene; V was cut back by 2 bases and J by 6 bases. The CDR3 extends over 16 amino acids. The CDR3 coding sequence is TGTGCCAGCAGTTACACTAGCGGGAGGGCCGGCAATGAGCAGTTCTTC. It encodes CASSYTSGRAGNEQFF.

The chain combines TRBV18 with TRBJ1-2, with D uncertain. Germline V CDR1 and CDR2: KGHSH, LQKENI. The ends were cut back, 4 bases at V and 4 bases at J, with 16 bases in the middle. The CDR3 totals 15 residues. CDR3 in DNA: TGTGCCAGCTCACTCTCCCTGAGCCCGGGCTATGGCTACACCTTC. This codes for CASSLSLSPGYGYTF.

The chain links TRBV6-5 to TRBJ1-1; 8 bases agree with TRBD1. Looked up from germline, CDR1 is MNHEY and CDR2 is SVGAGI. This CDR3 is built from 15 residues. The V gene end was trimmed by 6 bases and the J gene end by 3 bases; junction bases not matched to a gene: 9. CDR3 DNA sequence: TGTGCCAGCAGACGGACAGGGAGATTGGACACTGAAGCTTTCTTT. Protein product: CASRRTGRLDTEAFF.

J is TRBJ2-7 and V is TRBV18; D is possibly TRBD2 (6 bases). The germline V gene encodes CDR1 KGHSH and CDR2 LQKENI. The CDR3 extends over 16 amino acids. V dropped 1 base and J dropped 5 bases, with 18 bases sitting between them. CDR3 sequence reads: CASSPRLQIGSDEQYF. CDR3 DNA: TGTGCCAGCTCACCACGGCTTCAGATCGGGAGCGACGAGCAGTACTTC.

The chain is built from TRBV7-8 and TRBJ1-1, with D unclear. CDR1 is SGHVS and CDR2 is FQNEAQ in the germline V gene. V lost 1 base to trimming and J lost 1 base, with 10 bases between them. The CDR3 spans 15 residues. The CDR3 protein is CASSLGGVTNTEAFF. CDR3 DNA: TGTGCCAGCAGCTTAGGAGGAGTGACGAACACTGAAGCTTTCTTT. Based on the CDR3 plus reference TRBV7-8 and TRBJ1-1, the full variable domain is GAGVSQSPRYKVAKRGQDVALRCDPISGHVSLFWYQQALGQGPEFLTYFQNEAQLDKSGLPSDRFFAERPEGSVSTLKIQRTQQEDSAVYLCASSLGGVTNTEAFFGQGTRLTVV.

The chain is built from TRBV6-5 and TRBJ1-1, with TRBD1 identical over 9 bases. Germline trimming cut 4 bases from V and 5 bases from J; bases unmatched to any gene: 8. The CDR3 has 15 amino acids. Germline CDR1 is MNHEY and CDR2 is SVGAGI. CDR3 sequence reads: CASSWGDREGTEAFF. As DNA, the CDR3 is TGTGCCAGCAGTTGGGGGGACAGGGAGGGAACTGAAGCTTTCTTT.

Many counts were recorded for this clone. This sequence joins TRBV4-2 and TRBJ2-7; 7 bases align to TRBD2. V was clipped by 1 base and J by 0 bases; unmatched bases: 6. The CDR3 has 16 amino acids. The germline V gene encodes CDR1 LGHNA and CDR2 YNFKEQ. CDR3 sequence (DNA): TGTGCCAGCAGCCAAGGGAGCGGGGATAGCTCCTACGAGCAGTACTTC. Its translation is CASSQGSGDSSYEQYF.

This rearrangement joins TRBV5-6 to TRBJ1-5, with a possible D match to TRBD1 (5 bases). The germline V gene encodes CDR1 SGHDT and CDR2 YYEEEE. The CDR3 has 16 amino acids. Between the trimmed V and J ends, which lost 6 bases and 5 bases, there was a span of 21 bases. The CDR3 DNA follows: TGTGCCAGCACCAGGCGGGGGGAGCTGCATGATCAGCCCCAGCATTTT. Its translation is CASTRRGELHDQPQHF.

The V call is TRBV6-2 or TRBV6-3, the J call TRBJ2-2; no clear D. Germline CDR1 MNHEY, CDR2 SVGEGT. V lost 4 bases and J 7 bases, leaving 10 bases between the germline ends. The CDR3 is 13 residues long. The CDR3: CASSSLQLGELFF. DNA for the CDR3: TGTGCCAGCAGTTCACTCCAACTCGGGGAGCTGTTTTTT.

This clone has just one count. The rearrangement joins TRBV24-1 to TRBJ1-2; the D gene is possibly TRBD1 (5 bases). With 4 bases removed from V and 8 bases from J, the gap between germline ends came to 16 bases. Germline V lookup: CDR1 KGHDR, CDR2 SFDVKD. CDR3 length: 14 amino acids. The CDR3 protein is CATSEGGREDGYTF. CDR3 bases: TGTGCCACCAGTGAGGGTGGCAGGGAAGACGGCTACACCTTC.

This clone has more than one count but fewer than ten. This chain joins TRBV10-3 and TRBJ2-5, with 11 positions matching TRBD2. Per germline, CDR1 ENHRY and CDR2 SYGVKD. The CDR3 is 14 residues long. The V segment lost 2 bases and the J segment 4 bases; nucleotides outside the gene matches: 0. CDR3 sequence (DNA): TGTGCCATCAGTGAGACTAGCGGGGGAGAGACCCAGTACTTC. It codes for CAISETSGGETQYF.

The CDR3 DNA follows: TGTGCCAGCAGCCAGACTAGCGGGACGACCTATGAGCAGTTCTTC. It codes for CASSQTSGTTYEQFF. This sequence joins TRBV7-3 and TRBJ2-1; TRBD2 agrees at 11 bases. The CDR3 is 15 amino acids. V was pared by 5 bases and J by 8 bases, with 8 bases of the junction left unmatched. CDR1 is SGHTA and CDR2 is FQGTGA in the germline V gene.

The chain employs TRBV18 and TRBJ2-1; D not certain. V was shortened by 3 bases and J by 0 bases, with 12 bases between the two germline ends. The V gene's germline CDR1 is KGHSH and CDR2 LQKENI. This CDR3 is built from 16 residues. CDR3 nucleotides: TGTGCCAGCTCACCCATTGAGTTCTTCTCCTACAATGAGCAGTTCTTC. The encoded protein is CASSPIEFFSYNEQFF.

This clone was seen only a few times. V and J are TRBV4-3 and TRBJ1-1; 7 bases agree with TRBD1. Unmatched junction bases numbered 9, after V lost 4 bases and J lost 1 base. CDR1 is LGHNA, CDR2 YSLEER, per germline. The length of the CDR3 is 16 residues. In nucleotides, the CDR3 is TGCGCCAGCAGCCGTTCCCTAGAGGGGGCGAACACTGAAGCTTTCTTT. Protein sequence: CASSRSLEGANTEAFF.

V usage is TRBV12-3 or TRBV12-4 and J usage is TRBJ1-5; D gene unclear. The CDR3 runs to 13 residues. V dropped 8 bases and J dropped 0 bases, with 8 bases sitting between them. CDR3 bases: TGTGCCAGCGCCGGTCCTAGCAATCAGCCCCAGCATTTT. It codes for CASAGPSNQPQHF.

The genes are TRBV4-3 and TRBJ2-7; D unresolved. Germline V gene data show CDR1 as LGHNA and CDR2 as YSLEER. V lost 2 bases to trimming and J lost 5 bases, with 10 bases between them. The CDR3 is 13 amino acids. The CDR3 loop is CASSQSRGHEQYF. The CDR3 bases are TGCGCCAGCAGCCAATCCCGCGGCCACGAGCAGTACTTC.